The 17 T cell receptor beta chains below come from one sample, sequenced in a study of T cells expressing NK-cell markers. TCRdb re-called the 5' RACE reads and shows each CDR3 protein once, DNA omitted. The sample table sets out a few hundred thousand distinct CDR3 sequences. The specimen was blood T cells: a sorted CD56 or NKG2C T cell subset, CD4+ or CD8+ T cells, or bulk PBMC T cells (not recorded which). The source of these receptors is a man between 18 and 35 years old in good health.

The gene calls are TRBV7-2 and TRBJ2-3; TCRdb selects TRBD1, and the lack of DNA leaves this call unchecked. Germline CDR1 SGHTA, CDR2 FQGNSA. The CDR3 extends over 15 amino acids. CDR3 residues: CASSLGGLAADTQYF.

The chain recombines TRBV5-1 with TRBJ2-4; TCRdb's D gene call, TRBD2, goes unchecked for lack of DNA. Germline CDR1 SGHRS, CDR2 YFSETQ. The CDR3 contains 15 residues. The CDR3 sequence is CASSSTSSQPIIQYF.

The CDR3 spells CASKDRGLTRDTQYF. This chain uses TRBV12-3 or TRBV12-4 with TRBJ2-3; TCRdb calls TRBD1, which cannot be checked without DNA. This CDR3 spans 15 amino acids.

This chain connects TRBV12-3 or TRBV12-4 to TRBJ1-1; TCRdb names TRBD1, which stays unverified in the absence of DNA. The length of the CDR3 is 14 residues. CDR3 protein: CASSGQASNTEAFF.

The chain's CDR3 is CASSAKTSAGELFF. The V and J genes are TRBV6-1 and TRBJ2-2. The germline gives CDR1 MNHNS, CDR2 SASEGT. The CDR3 length is 14 residues.

V is TRBV6-5 and J is TRBJ1-1; the D call of TRBD1 rests on TCRdb alone, since no DNA is present to check it. Germline V gene lookup returns CDR1 MNHEY and CDR2 SVGAGI. The CDR3 length is 14 residues. This CDR3 reads CASSSGQGLTEAFF.

This sequence joins TRBV4-2 and TRBJ1-2; the D gene TCRdb calls, TRBD1, cannot be checked with no DNA. This CDR3 is built from 15 residues. Germline V gives CDR1 LGHNA, CDR2 YNFKEQ. The CDR3: CASSQGQGNDFGYTF.

The rearrangement joins TRBV12-3 or TRBV12-4 to TRBJ2-5. CDR3 length: 15 amino acids. This CDR3 is CASSPTFLQQETQYF.

The CDR3 loop reads CASSRGLTSTDTQYF. The chain is built from TRBV7-9 and TRBJ2-3; absent DNA, TCRdb's TRBD2 call cannot be checked. CDR3 length: 15 amino acids. Germline CDR1 is SEHNR and CDR2 is FQNEAQ (reference sequence).

The chain uses TRBV5-6 and TRBJ2-1; TCRdb's D call of TRBD1 is untestable without DNA. This CDR3 spans 15 amino acids. Germline values: CDR1 SGHDT, CDR2 YYEEEE. The CDR3 spells CASSSGTASYNEQFF.

This chain uses TRBV18 with TRBJ2-1; lacking DNA, the TRBD2 call made by TCRdb goes unchecked. The CDR3 is 15 residues long. Germline V gene lookup returns CDR1 KGHSH and CDR2 LQKENI. CDR3 in amino acids: CASSPTSGSYNEQFF.

The rearrangement joins TRBV13 to TRBJ2-7. Germline lookup yields CDR1 PRHDT and CDR2 FYEKMQ (reference sequence). The CDR3 has 15 amino acids. CDR3 residues: CASSSRLGRYYEQYF. The full variable domain, in which reference TRBV13 and TRBJ2-7 provide the parts outside the CDR3, is AAGVIQSPRHLIKEKRETATLKCYPIPRHDTVYWYQQGPGQDPQFLISFYEKMQSDKGSIPDRFSAQQFSDYHSELNMSSLELGDSALYFCASSSRLGRYYEQYFGPGTRLTVT.

The chain is built from TRBV30 and TRBJ2-1; no DNA is available, so the TRBD2 call from TCRdb remains unchecked. CDR1 and CDR2 from the germline V gene are GTSNPN and SVGIG (reference sequence). CDR3 length equals 12 residues. The CDR3 spells CAWASGSNEQFF.

This rearrangement joins TRBV6-2 or TRBV6-3 to TRBJ2-7. CDR1 and CDR2 (germline): MNHEY, SVGEGT. There are 13 residues in the CDR3. The CDR3: CASTDLDSYEQYF.

The chain is built from TRBV24-1 and TRBJ2-2. There are 15 residues in the CDR3. The V gene's germline CDR1 is KGHDR and CDR2 SFDVKD. The CDR3 sequence is CATSFGRKNTGELFF.

The chain couples TRBV18 to TRBJ2-7; TCRdb indicates TRBD2, and absent DNA this call remains unverified. The CDR3 totals 17 residues. Germline assignment: CDR1 KGHSH and CDR2 LQKENI. CDR3 amino acids: CASSPLRLAGVTYEQYF.

The rearrangement uses TRBV10-3 and TRBJ2-1; absent DNA, TCRdb's TRBD1 call cannot be checked. Germline V gene data show CDR1 as ENHRY and CDR2 as SYGVKD. This CDR3 has 16 amino acids. The CDR3 region is CAISESIGQGENEQFF.